The 26 T cell receptor beta chains in this list originate from one sample, sequenced in a study of blood T cells in healthy people across ages. A J-beta primer mix and a sample-barcoded 5' primer were used in a second PCR of about 7 to 11 cycles. TCRdb itself ran the 5' RACE reads through MiXCR, one entry per CDR3 protein. Of hundreds of thousands of distinct CDR3 sequences in the sample, roughly 44% were seen once. Sequences were obtained from blood. The origin of the receptors is a man between 60 and 70 years old in good health.

This clonotype has a handful of counts. V gene TRBV5-1 combines with J gene TRBJ2-7, with D tentatively TRBD2 (5 bases). The V end lost 6 bases, the J end lost 0 bases, and 7 bases lay between the germline ends. Germline V gene lookup returns CDR1 SGHRS and CDR2 YFSETQ. There are 12 residues in the CDR3. CDR3 protein: CASTGLSYEQYF. The CDR3, as DNA: TGCGCCAGCACAGGACTCTCCTACGAGCAGTACTTC.

This clonotype has ten or more counts. The CDR3 region is CASSFGSTEAFF. CDR3 in DNA: TGTGCCAGCAGCTTTGGGTCGACTGAAGCTTTCTTT. V and J are TRBV12-3 or TRBV12-4 and TRBJ1-1; D gene unclear. The CDR3 is 12 residues long. V was trimmed by 6 bases and J by 5 bases, leaving 10 bases between them.

V is TRBV20-1 and J is TRBJ2-5, with 12 bases fitting TRBD2. Germline assignment: CDR1 DFQATT and CDR2 SNEGSKA (reference sequence). The CDR3 length is 17 residues. The trim removed 0 bases at V and 1 base at J, leaving 6 bases unmatched. The chain's CDR3 is CSARERLAGGLQETQYF. Written as DNA, the CDR3 is TGCAGTGCTAGAGAGCGTCTAGCGGGGGGGCTCCAAGAGACCCAGTACTTC.

This chain uses TRBV2 with TRBJ1-6; possible D gene TRBD1, 5 bases. Trimming stripped 6 bases from V and 5 bases from J, with 11 bases between. This CDR3 spans 14 amino acids. Germline V gives CDR1 SNHLY, CDR2 FYNNEI. CDR3 amino acids: CASSQLGDNSPLHF. DNA of the CDR3: TGTGCCAGCAGCCAACTGGGGGATAATTCACCCCTCCACTTT. Looking up the rest from reference TRBV2 and TRBJ1-6 gives the full variable domain: EPEVTQTPSHQVTQMGQEVILRCVPISNHLYFYWYRQILGQKVEFLVSFYNNEISEKSEIFDDQFSVERPDGSNFTLKIRSTKLEDSAMYFCASSQLGDNSPLHFGNGTRLTVT.

Turning to this clonotype: The junction and the germline gene differ at one end; a read error may be behind it. The gene calls are TRBV27 and TRBJ2-7; D possibly corresponds to TRBD2 (7 bases). Germline CDR1 MNHEY, CDR2 SMNVEV (reference sequence). The CDR3 length is 17 residues. CDR3 in amino acids: CAGSSFDNRGGWYEQYF. CDR3 DNA sequence: TGTGCCGGCAGTTCATTTGACAATAGGGGGGGGTGGTACGAGCAGTACTTC.

The chain is built from TRBV15 and TRBJ2-3; 8 nucleotides match TRBD2. V gave up 0 bases and J gave up 7 bases; unmatched junction bases: 9. Per the germline V gene, CDR1 is LNHNV and CDR2 is YYDKDF (reference sequence). This CDR3 has 16 residues. The CDR3 region is CATSRDRAGVGNTQYF. The DNA of the CDR3 is TGTGCCACCAGCAGAGATCGAGCGGGGGTGGGAAATACGCAGTATTTT.

This clonotype appeared a few times. The junction shows a germline mismatch at one end, possibly a read error. V is TRBV20-1 and J is TRBJ2-1, with TRBD1 matching over 9 bases. Germline loops: CDR1 DFQATT, CDR2 SNEGSKA (reference sequence). The CDR3 contains 17 residues. CDR3 nucleotide sequence: TGCAGTGCAAGAGGACAGGGGCCGGGTGGCAAGCACAATGAGCAGTTCTTC. Protein: CSARGQGPGGKHNEQFF.

In this sample, this clonotype turned up once. The CDR3: CASSLDLRRGEHEQFF. The CDR3 DNA follows: TGTGCCAGCAGCTTAGATTTGCGGCGGGGAGAACATGAGCAGTTCTTC. J is TRBJ2-1 and V is TRBV11-3; possible D gene TRBD2, 6 bases. Germline V gives CDR1 SGHNT, CDR2 YENEEA. With 0 bases removed from V and 8 bases from J, the gap between germline ends came to 17 bases. The CDR3 runs to 16 residues.

The sample holds a few counts of this clonotype. The V call is TRBV5-1, the J call TRBJ2-3; tentative D call: TRBD2 (5 bases). The CDR3 has 14 residues. V was trimmed by 4 bases and J by 3 bases, leaving 12 bases between them. Germline CDR1 reads SGHRS; CDR2 reads YFSETQ. The CDR3 sequence: CASSPSGETDTQYF. The CDR3, as DNA: TGCGCCAGCAGCCCCTCCGGGGAGACAGATACGCAGTATTTT.

There are a few counts of this clonotype. The genes are TRBV24-1 and TRBJ2-5; no clear D. Germline CDR1 and CDR2: KGHDR and SFDVKD. The CDR3 length is 15 residues. V lost 0 bases and J 3 bases, leaving 10 bases between the germline ends. The CDR3 here is CATSDLNRAKETQYF. DNA for the CDR3: TGTGCCACCAGTGATTTGAACAGAGCTAAAGAGACCCAGTACTTC.

This clonotype was seen once. The V gene is TRBV5-6, the J gene TRBJ1-1; TRBD1 aligns across 8 bases. The trim removed 5 bases at V and 5 bases at J, leaving 5 bases unmatched. This CDR3 region has 13 residues. CDR1 is SGHDT, CDR2 YYEEEE, per germline. CDR3 protein: CASRPTGATEAFF. CDR3 in DNA: TGTGCCAGCAGACCGACAGGGGCGACTGAAGCTTTCTTT.

This clonotype showed up just a few times. The V gene is TRBV6-5, the J gene TRBJ1-2; TRBD1 is a possible D gene (5 bases). The CDR3 is 14 residues long. Trimming pared 0 bases from V and 4 bases from J, leaving 9 bases between. The germline V gene has CDR1 MNHEY and CDR2 SVGAGI. CDR3 in DNA: TGTGCCAGCAGTTACTCGGGGGGGGTCTATGGCTACACCTTC. It codes for CASSYSGGVYGYTF.

The V and J genes are TRBV20-1 and TRBJ2-3; D is unresolved. This CDR3 comprises 14 residues. The germline V and J ends were trimmed by 4 bases and 3 bases, with 14 bases remaining between them. Germline V gene sequence: CDR1 DFQATT, CDR2 SNEGSKA (reference sequence). The CDR3 sequence: CSATRLTTTDTQYF. The DNA for the CDR3 is TGCAGTGCTACCCGTCTCACGACTACAGATACGCAGTATTTT.

The chain couples TRBV9 to TRBJ2-3, with D perhaps assigned TRBD1 or TRBD2 (6 bases each). The germline V gene encodes CDR1 SGDLS and CDR2 YYNGEE. CDR3 length equals 16 residues. Trimming stripped 0 bases from V and 4 bases from J, with 15 bases between. CDR3 in DNA: TGTGCCAGCAGCGTAGAATGGGGGGCCTCCCCAGATACGCAGTATTTT. It translates to CASSVEWGASPDTQYF.

Worth noting for this clonotype: One base away lies a much larger clone, so this may be a sequencing read error. This chain connects TRBV11-2 to TRBJ2-5; 7 positions match TRBD1. J lost 11 bases, V lost 2 bases, and 11 bases had no gene match. The length of the CDR3 is 14 residues. CDR1 is SGHAT, CDR2 FQNNGV, per germline. This chain's CDR3 is CASSLIRGQNEQYF. The CDR3 bases are TGTGCCAGCAGCTTAATAAGGGGGCAGAATGAGCAGTACTTC. The variable domain in full, with the rest retrieved from reference TRBV11-2 and TRBJ2-5, is EAGVAQSPRYKIIEKRQSVAFWCNPISGHATLYWYQQILGQGPKLLIQFQNNGVVDDSQLPKDRFSAERLKGVDSTLKIQPAKLEDSAVYLCASSLIRGQNEQYFGPGTRLLVL.

This clonotype was observed a few times. This chain links TRBV27 with TRBJ2-7; no firm D call. With 5 bases removed from V and 0 bases from J, the gap between germline ends came to 11 bases. Germline V gene lookup returns CDR1 MNHEY and CDR2 SMNVEV (reference sequence). The CDR3 runs to 14 residues. The CDR3 DNA is TGTGCCAGCAGTGCCGACGGTGTCTCCTACGAGCAGTACTTC. It specifies CASSADGVSYEQYF.

V and J are TRBV11-2 and TRBJ2-1; D gene uncertain. This CDR3 is built from 14 residues. Trimming removed 2 bases from V and 6 bases from J, with 11 bases in between. Germline V lookup: CDR1 SGHAT, CDR2 FQNNGV. The CDR3: CASSLSGALNEQFF. The CDR3 region has the DNA TGTGCCAGCAGCTTATCAGGTGCTCTCAATGAGCAGTTCTTC.

The chain combines TRBV29-1 with TRBJ1-2; 9 bases map to TRBD1. With 7 bases clipped from V and 4 bases from J, the junction kept 10 bases outside the gene matches. Germline CDR1 is SQVTM and CDR2 is ANQGSEA. CDR3 length: 14 amino acids. CDR3 amino acids: CSARQGGMSYGYTF. CDR3 in DNA: TGCAGCGCCAGACAGGGGGGTATGAGCTATGGCTACACCTTC.

V is TRBV6-1 and J is TRBJ2-5; perhaps TRBD1 as D (6 bases). This CDR3 region has 13 residues. The V end lost 5 bases, the J end lost 4 bases, and 11 bases lay between the germline ends. CDR1 is MNHNS, CDR2 SASEGT, per germline. Here the CDR3 DNA reads TGTGCCAGCAGTCCGGACAGTGGAGAGACCCAGTACTTC. Translated, it gives CASSPDSGETQYF.

The rearrangement joins TRBV18 to TRBJ1-2, with TRBD1 matching 10 bases. Germline loops: CDR1 KGHSH, CDR2 LQKENI. CDR3 length: 15 residues. V trimming: 5 bases; J trimming: 0 bases; junction bases outside the gene matches: 3. The CDR3 coding sequence is TGTGCCAGCTCATCGGACAGGGGGGCTAACTATGGCTACACCTTC. This sequence encodes CASSSDRGANYGYTF.

CDR3 DNA sequence: TGTGCCAGCAGTGCGACAGGGGGTCCCCTATTGACCAAAAACATTCAGTACTTC. Translation gives CASSATGGPLLTKNIQYF. The chain combines TRBV6-1 with TRBJ2-4; TRBD1 agrees at 9 bases. Unmatched junction bases numbered 12, after V lost 4 bases and J lost 2 bases. CDR3 length: 18 residues. Germline-derived CDR1 and CDR2 are MNHNS and SASEGT.

A remark on this clonotype: Germline and junction disagree at one end, which may indicate a read error. The CDR3 loop is CTSSPNRGAELDTQYF. The CDR3 bases are TGCACCAGCAGCCCTAACAGGGGCGCAGAATTGGATACGCAGTATTTT. The chain uses TRBV4-1 and TRBJ2-3, with 7 positions matching TRBD1. The CDR3 extends over 16 amino acids. The V gene's germline CDR1 is MGHRA and CDR2 YSYEKL.

The chain employs TRBV6-2 or TRBV6-3 and TRBJ2-1, with D perhaps TRBD1 (6 bases). V lost 0 bases to trimming and J lost 10 bases, with 13 bases between them. From germline, CDR1 is MNHEY and CDR2 SVGEGT. There are 14 residues in the CDR3. The CDR3 coding sequence is TGTGCCAGCAGTTACTCTCTGGGGGCTGGGGAGCAGTTCTTC. Protein: CASSYSLGAGEQFF.

V and J are TRBV5-5 and TRBJ2-5; either TRBD1 or TRBD2 may supply D (5 bases each). The CDR3 sequence is 15 residues long. The ends were cut back, 0 bases at V and 5 bases at J, with 14 bases in the middle. Germline V gene lookup returns CDR1 SGHKS and CDR2 YYEKEE (reference sequence). The CDR3 protein is CASSLAGTERETQYF. The CDR3 DNA reads TGTGCCAGCAGCTTGGCTGGGACCGAAAGGGAGACCCAGTACTTC.

Of note for this clonotype: It may be a read error: a sequence one base away is much more abundant. CDR3 protein: CSARDGNSYEQFF. CDR3 in DNA: TGCAGCGCCCGGGACGGAAACTCCTACGAGCAGTTCTTC. The chain combines TRBV29-1 with TRBJ2-1; D is perhaps TRBD1 or TRBD2 (5 bases each). Germline V gives CDR1 SQVTM, CDR2 ANQGSEA. The CDR3 is 13 amino acids. V was shortened by 7 bases and J by 10 bases, with 20 bases between the two germline ends.

The chain has TRBV12-3 or TRBV12-4 and TRBJ2-7; possibly TRBD1 for D (6 bases). CDR3 length: 13 amino acids. Trimming removed 4 bases from V and 0 bases from J, with 7 bases in between. CDR3 region: CASSWDNSYEQYF. CDR3 bases: TGTGCCAGCAGTTGGGACAACTCCTACGAGCAGTACTTC.